The subject of this entry is one TCR beta chain. This CDR3 region has 14 residues. The V end was cut by 6 bases, the J end by 0 bases, with 10 bases between. CDR1 is MNHEY, CDR2 SMNVEV, per germline (reference sequence). This specimen comes from a study of T-cell memory formation after mild COVID-19. The 5'RACE method, run with constant-segment primers, produced TCR alpha and TCR beta cDNA libraries (carrying sample barcodes and UMIs). TCRdb redid the calling of the 5' RACE reads with MiXCR, one entry per CDR3 protein. Of 50,000 to 60,000 distinct CDR3 sequences listed, roughly a quarter are singletons.

The receptor comes from a man between 18 and 35 years old who had mild COVID-19 (a few samples of this study predate the infection). Cell type and time point are not known. The sequenced material came from PBMCs or a T cell subset sorted from them (not recorded which). The chain is built from TRBV27 and TRBJ2-3; perhaps TRBD2 as D (5 bases). For the CDR3, the DNA is TGTGCCAGCAGATTGTGGGAGAGCACAGATACGCAGTATTTT. It specifies CASRLWESTDTQYF.